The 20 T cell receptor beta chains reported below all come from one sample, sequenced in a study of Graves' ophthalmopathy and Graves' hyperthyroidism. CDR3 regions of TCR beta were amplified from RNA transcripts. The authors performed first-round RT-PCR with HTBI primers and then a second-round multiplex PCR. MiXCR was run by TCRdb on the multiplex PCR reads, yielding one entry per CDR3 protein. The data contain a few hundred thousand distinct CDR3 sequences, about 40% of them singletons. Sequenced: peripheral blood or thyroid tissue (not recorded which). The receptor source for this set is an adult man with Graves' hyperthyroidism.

The CDR3 DNA is TGTGCCAGCAGCCTCGTCGGACAGGGGGTTCCCCTCCACTTT. Translating it yields CASSLVGQGVPLHF. The chain has TRBV7-9 and TRBJ1-6; 10 nucleotides line up with TRBD1. Germline assignment: CDR1 SEHNR and CDR2 FQNEAQ (reference sequence). The CDR3 contains 14 residues. V lost 5 bases to trimming and J lost 13 bases; unmatched junction nucleotides: 8.

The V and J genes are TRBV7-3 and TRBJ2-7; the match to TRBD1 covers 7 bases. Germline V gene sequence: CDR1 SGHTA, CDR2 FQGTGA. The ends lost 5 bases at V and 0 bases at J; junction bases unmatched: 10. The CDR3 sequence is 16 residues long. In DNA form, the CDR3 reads TGTGCCAGCAGCGCGGATGGGACAGTAAACTCCTACGAGCAGTACTTC. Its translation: CASSADGTVNSYEQYF.

Written as DNA, the CDR3 is TGTGCCAGCAGTTACTCAAGGGGGCTGGCCACTGAAGCTTTCTTT. Amino acid sequence: CASSYSRGLATEAFF. The chain is built from TRBV6-5 and TRBJ1-1, with TRBD1 identical over 7 bases. This CDR3 comprises 15 residues. Germline CDR1 reads MNHEY; CDR2 reads SVGAGI. J lost 4 bases, V lost 0 bases, and 5 bases had no gene match.

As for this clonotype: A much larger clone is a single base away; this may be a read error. The CDR3 reads CASSPQGRGHQPQHF. In DNA form, the CDR3 reads TGTGCCAGTAGTCCGCAGGGCAGGGGGCATCAGCCCCAGCATTTT. The chain couples TRBV19 to TRBJ1-5, with TRBD1 matching over 8 bases. This CDR3 has 15 residues. Germline loops: CDR1 LNHDA, CDR2 SQIVND (reference sequence). J lost 5 bases, V lost 5 bases, and 8 bases had no gene match.

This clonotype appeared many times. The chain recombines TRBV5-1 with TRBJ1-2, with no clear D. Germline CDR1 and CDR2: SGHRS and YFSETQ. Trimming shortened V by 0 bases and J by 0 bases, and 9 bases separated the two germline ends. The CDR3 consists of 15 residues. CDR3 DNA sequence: TGCGCCAGCAGCTTGGGAGGGAGCACTAACTATGGCTACACCTTC. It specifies CASSLGGSTNYGYTF. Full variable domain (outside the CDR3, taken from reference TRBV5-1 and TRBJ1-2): KAGVTQTPRYLIKTRGQQVTLSCSPISGHRSVSWYQQTPGQGLQFLFEYFSETQRNKGNFPGRFSGRQFSNSRSEMNVSTLELGDSALYLCASSLGGSTNYGYTFGSGTRLTVV.

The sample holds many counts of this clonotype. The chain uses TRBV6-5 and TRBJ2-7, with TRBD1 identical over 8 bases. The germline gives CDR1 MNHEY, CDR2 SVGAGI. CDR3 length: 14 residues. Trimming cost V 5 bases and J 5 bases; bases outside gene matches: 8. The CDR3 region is CASSLTGGWNEQYF. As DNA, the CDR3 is TGTGCCAGCAGTCTAACAGGGGGTTGGAACGAGCAGTACTTC.

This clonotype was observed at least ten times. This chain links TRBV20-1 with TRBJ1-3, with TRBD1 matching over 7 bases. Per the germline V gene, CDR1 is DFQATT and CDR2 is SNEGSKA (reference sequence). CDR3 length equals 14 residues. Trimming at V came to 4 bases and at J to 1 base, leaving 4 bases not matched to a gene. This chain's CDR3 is CSAIGGASGNTIYF. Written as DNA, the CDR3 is TGCAGTGCTATAGGGGGCGCGTCTGGAAACACCATATATTTT.

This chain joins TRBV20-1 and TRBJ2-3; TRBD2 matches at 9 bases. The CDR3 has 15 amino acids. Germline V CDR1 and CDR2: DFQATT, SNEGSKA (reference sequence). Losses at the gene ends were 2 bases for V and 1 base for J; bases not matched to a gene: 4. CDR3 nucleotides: TGCAGTGCTAGAACTAGCGGGTGGGGCACAGATACGCAGTATTTT. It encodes CSARTSGWGTDTQYF.

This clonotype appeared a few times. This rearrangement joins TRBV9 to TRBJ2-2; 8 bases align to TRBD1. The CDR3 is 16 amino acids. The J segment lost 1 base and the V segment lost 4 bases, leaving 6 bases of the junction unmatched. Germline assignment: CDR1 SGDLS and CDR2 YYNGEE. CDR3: CASSLPDRGNTGELFF. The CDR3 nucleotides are TGTGCCAGCAGCTTACCTGACAGGGGGAACACCGGGGAGCTGTTTTTT.

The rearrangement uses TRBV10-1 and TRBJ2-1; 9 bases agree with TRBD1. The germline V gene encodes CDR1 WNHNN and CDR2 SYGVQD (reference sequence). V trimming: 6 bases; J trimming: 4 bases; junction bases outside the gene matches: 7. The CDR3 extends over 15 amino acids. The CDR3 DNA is TGCGCCAGCAGCTCGAACAGGGGGCAGTACAATGAGCAGTTCTTC. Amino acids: CASSSNRGQYNEQFF.

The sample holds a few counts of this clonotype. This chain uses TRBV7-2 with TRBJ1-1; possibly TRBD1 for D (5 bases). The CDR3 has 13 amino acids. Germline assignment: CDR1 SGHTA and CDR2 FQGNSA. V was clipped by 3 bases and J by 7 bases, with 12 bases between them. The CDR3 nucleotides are TGTGCCAGCAGCTTTTTCGGGGCTGATGAAGCTTTCTTT. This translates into CASSFFGADEAFF.

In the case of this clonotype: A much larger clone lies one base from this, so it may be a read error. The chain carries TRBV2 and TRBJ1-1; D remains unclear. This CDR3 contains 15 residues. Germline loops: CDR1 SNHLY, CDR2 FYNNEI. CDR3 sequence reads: CASSLLSEMNAEAFF. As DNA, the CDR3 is TGTGCCAGCAGTCTTCTCTCAGAGATGAACGCTGAAGCTTTCTTT. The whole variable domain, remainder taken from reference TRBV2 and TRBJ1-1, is EPEVTQTPSHQVTQMGQEVILRCVPISNHLYFYWYRQILGQKVEFLVSFYNNEISEKSEIFDDQFSVERPDGSNFTLKIRSTKLEDSAMYFCASSLLSEMNAEAFFGQGTRLTVV.

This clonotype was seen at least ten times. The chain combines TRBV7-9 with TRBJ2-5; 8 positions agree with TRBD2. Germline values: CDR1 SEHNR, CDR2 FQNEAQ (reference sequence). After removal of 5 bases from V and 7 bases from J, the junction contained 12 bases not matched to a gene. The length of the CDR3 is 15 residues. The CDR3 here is CASSPAKGLEGTQYF. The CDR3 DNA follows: TGTGCCAGCAGCCCCGCCAAGGGACTAGAGGGGACCCAGTACTTC.

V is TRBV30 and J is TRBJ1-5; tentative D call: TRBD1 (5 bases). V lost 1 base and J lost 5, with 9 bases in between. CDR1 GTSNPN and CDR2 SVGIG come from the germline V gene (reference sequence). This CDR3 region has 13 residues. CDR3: CAWSGGLDQPQHF. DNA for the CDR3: TGTGCCTGGAGTGGGGGCCTAGATCAGCCCCAGCATTTT.

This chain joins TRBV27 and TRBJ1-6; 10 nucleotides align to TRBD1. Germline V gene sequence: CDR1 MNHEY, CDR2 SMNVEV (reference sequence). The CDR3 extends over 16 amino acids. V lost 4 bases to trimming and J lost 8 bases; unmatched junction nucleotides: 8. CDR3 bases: TGTGCCAGCAGTTCAGCCAGACAGGGGGCATATTCACCCCTCCACTTT. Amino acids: CASSSARQGAYSPLHF.

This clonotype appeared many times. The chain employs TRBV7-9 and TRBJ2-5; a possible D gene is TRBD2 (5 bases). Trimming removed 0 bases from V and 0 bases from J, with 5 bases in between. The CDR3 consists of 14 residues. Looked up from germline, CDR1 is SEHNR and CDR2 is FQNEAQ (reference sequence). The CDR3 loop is CASSLAGDQETQYF. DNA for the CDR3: TGTGCCAGCAGCTTAGCGGGAGACCAAGAGACCCAGTACTTC.

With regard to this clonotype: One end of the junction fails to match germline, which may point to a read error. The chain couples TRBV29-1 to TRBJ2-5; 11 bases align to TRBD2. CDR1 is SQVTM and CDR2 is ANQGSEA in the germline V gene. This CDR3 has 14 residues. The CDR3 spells CSANSGRASETRYF. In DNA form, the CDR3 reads TGCAGTGCTAATAGCGGGAGGGCATCAGAGACCCGGTACTTC.

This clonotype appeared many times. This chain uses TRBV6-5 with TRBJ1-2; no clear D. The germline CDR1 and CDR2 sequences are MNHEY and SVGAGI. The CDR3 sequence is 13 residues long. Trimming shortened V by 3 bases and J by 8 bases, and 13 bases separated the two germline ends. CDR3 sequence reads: CASSYGRADGYTF. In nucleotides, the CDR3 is TGTGCCAGCAGTTATGGGAGGGCGGACGGCTACACCTTC.

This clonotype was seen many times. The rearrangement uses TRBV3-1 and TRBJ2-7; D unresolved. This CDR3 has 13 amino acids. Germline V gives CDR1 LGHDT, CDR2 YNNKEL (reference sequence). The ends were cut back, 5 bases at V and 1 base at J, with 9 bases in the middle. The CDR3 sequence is CASSTSSSYEQYF. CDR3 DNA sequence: TGTGCCAGCAGCACGTCCTCTTCCTACGAGCAGTACTTC.

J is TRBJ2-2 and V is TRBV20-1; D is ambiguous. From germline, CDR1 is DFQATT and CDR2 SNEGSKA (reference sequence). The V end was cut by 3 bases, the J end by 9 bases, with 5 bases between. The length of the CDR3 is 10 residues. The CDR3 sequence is CSASNRELFF. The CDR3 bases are TGCAGTGCTAGCAACAGGGAGCTGTTTTTT.